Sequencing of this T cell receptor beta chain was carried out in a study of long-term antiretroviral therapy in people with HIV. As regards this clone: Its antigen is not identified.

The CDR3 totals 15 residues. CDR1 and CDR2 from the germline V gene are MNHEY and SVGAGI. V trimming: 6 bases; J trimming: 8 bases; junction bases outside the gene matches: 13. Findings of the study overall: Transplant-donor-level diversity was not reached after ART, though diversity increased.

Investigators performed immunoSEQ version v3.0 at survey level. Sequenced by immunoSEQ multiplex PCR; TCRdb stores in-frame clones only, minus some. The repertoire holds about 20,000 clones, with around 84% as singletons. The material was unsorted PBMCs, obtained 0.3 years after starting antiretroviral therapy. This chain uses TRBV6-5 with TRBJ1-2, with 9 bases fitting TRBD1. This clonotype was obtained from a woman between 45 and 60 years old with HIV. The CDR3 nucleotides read TGTGCCAGCAGCCGACCGGGACAGGGAGCCTACGGCTACACCTTC. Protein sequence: CASSRPGQGAYGYTF.